These 20 T cell receptor beta chains came from one sample sequenced in a study of response to subunit inactivated influenza vaccine. TCRdb called the RT-PCR reads again in MiXCR, with one record for every CDR3 protein. The sample has approximately 700,000 distinct CDR3 sequences, about 15% seen once. The source was PBMCs from blood, collected about 14 days before vaccination. The receptors come from a man between 50 and 59 years old who received an inactivated influenza vaccine.

The CDR3 coding sequence is TGTGCCAGCAGCCAATATACAGGCTCGAACACTGAAGCTTTCTTT. Translated, it gives CASSQYTGSNTEAFF. This chain joins TRBV3-1 and TRBJ1-1, with D tentatively TRBD1 (5 bases). Trimming took off 2 bases at V and 1 base at J, with 11 bases between the two ends. The CDR3 runs to 15 residues. Germline V CDR1 and CDR2: LGHDT, YNNKEL (reference sequence).

The J gene is TRBJ1-1, the V gene TRBV27; TRBD1 might be the D (6 bases). The germline V gene encodes CDR1 MNHEY and CDR2 SMNVEV (reference sequence). V was trimmed by 4 bases and J by 7 bases, leaving 16 bases between them. The CDR3 has 14 residues. Written as DNA, the CDR3 is TGTGCCAGCAGTTCGGCAGGTCTCAGGGGTGAAGCTTTCTTT. Its translation: CASSSAGLRGEAFF.

The chain has TRBV15 and TRBJ1-2; TRBD1 is a possible D gene (5 bases). The CDR3 contains 14 residues. V lost 0 bases and J lost 8, with 13 bases in between. Germline CDR1 and CDR2: LNHNV and YYDKDF (reference sequence). The CDR3 is CATSRDRGGWGYTF. The CDR3 DNA is TGTGCCACCAGCAGAGATCGGGGCGGATGGGGCTACACCTTC.

The V and J genes are TRBV6-5 and TRBJ2-2; D unclear. V lost 0 bases, J lost 3 bases, and 5 bases lay in between. This CDR3 comprises 14 residues. Germline values: CDR1 MNHEY, CDR2 SVGAGI. The CDR3 is CASSYSQDTGELFF. DNA for the CDR3: TGTGCCAGCAGTTACTCCCAGGACACCGGGGAGCTGTTTTTT.

V and J are TRBV25-1 and TRBJ2-1, with 8 positions matching TRBD1. Germline V gives CDR1 MGHDK, CDR2 SYGVNS. V shed 8 bases, J shed 8 bases, and the junction held 11 bases outside the gene matches. CDR3 length: 14 residues. CDR3 nucleotides: TGTGCCAGCGAAGACAGGGGACGGCTGGATGAGCAGTTCTTC. Protein sequence: CASEDRGRLDEQFF.

This clonotype was seen more than once but under ten times. V is TRBV5-1 and J is TRBJ1-1; tentatively, D is TRBD1 (6 bases). Germline-derived CDR1 and CDR2 are SGHRS and YFSETQ. This CDR3 has 16 residues. V lost 0 bases, J lost 0 bases, and 12 bases lay in between. Here the CDR3 reads CASSLDRGAMNTEAFF. The CDR3, as DNA: TGCGCCAGCAGCTTGGATAGGGGGGCCATGAACACTGAAGCTTTCTTT. Together with reference TRBV5-1 and TRBJ1-1, the CDR3 gives the full variable domain: KAGVTQTPRYLIKTRGQQVTLSCSPISGHRSVSWYQQTPGQGLQFLFEYFSETQRNKGNFPGRFSGRQFSNSRSEMNVSTLELGDSALYLCASSLDRGAMNTEAFFGQGTRLTVV.

Only a few counts were recorded for this clonotype. The chain uses TRBV19 and TRBJ2-7, with 9 nucleotides matching TRBD1. The CDR3 covers 16 residues. Trimming removed 6 bases from V and 3 bases from J; junction bases left unmatched: 12. Germline CDR1 is LNHDA and CDR2 is SQIVND (reference sequence). Written as DNA, the CDR3 is TGTGCCAGTAGAGATACATGGACAGGGGACGGCTACGAGCAGTACTTC. Its protein product is CASRDTWTGDGYEQYF.

V usage is TRBV5-1 and J usage is TRBJ2-1; 8 positions agree with TRBD2. Germline-derived CDR1 and CDR2 are SGHRS and YFSETQ. The length of the CDR3 is 15 residues. The V gene end was trimmed by 0 bases and the J gene end by 8 bases; junction bases not matched to a gene: 7. CDR3 protein: CASSLAAGGWDEQFF. CDR3 nucleotide sequence: TGCGCCAGCAGCTTGGCTGCGGGGGGCTGGGATGAGCAGTTCTTC.

V gene TRBV4-1 combines with J gene TRBJ2-1; the D is unclear. The length of the CDR3 is 13 residues. Trimming left V 6 bases short and J 4 bases short, with 10 bases between. CDR1 and CDR2 (germline): MGHRA, YSYEKL. CDR3 nucleotide sequence: TGCGCCAGCAGAAGGGATCCGTACAATGAGCAGTTCTTC. Translation: CASRRDPYNEQFF.

This rearrangement joins TRBV20-1 to TRBJ2-7; no firm D call. The CDR3 is made up of 13 amino acids. Germline assignment: CDR1 DFQATT and CDR2 SNEGSKA (reference sequence). Trimming removed 4 bases at V and 0 bases at J, with 10 bases between. The CDR3 DNA reads TGCAGTGCTACACCCTTTAGCTCCTACGAGCAGTACTTC. It yields the protein CSATPFSSYEQYF.

At least ten counts were recorded for this clonotype. This chain connects TRBV3-1 to TRBJ2-7; TRBD2 agrees at 11 bases. Per germline, CDR1 LGHDT and CDR2 YNNKEL (reference sequence). Trimming removed 1 base from V and 0 bases from J; junction bases left unmatched: 8. The CDR3 contains 18 residues. In nucleotides, the CDR3 is TGTGCCAGCAGCCAAGGCGGGACTAGCGGAATCTTCTCCTACGAGCAGTACTTC. Translation: CASSQGGTSGIFSYEQYF.

The chain combines TRBV25-1 with TRBJ1-5; no clear D gene. The ends were cut back, 5 bases at V and 2 bases at J, with 10 bases in the middle. Germline V gives CDR1 MGHDK, CDR2 SYGVNS. The CDR3 totals 14 residues. CDR3 nucleotide sequence: TGTGCCAGCAGTATAGGGTCAGGCAATCAGCCCCAGCATTTT. It yields the protein CASSIGSGNQPQHF.

The chain recombines TRBV4-3 with TRBJ2-5; TRBD1 matches 10 bases. With V trimmed by 4 bases and J by 7 bases, 9 bases remained unmatched. This CDR3 spans 15 amino acids. Germline V gene lookup returns CDR1 LGHNA and CDR2 YSLEER. CDR3 sequence (DNA): TGCGCCAGCAGCCGAACCGGGACAGGGGTCGGGACCCAGTACTTC. Its translation: CASSRTGTGVGTQYF.

The chain joins TRBV20-1 to TRBJ2-5, with a possible D match to TRBD1 (6 bases). Germline V gene data show CDR1 as DFQATT and CDR2 as SNEGSKA (reference sequence). Trimming removed 4 bases from V and 6 bases from J, with 18 bases in between. There are 14 residues in the CDR3. In nucleotides, the CDR3 is TGCAGTGCTACAGGACGATGGGGGCCAAAGACCCAGTACTTC. It translates to CSATGRWGPKTQYF.

V gene TRBV5-1 combines with J gene TRBJ2-6; perhaps TRBD1 as D (5 bases). Looked up from germline, CDR1 is SGHRS and CDR2 is YFSETQ. V dropped 4 bases and J dropped 0 bases, with 8 bases sitting between them. CDR3 length equals 15 residues. The DNA of the CDR3 is TGCGCCAGCAGCGTGACAGTCTCTGGGGCCAACGTCCTGACTTTC. Its translation is CASSVTVSGANVLTF.

In this sample, this clonotype turned up a few times. The chain has TRBV10-3 and TRBJ1-5; D unclear. The CDR3 is made up of 15 amino acids. Germline assignment: CDR1 ENHRY and CDR2 SYGVKD. V lost 6 bases, J lost 4 bases, and 16 bases lay in between. The CDR3 loop reads CAISPGGRGNQPQHF. The CDR3 nucleotides are TGTGCCATCAGCCCCGGTGGGCGCGGGAATCAGCCCCAGCATTTT.

V usage is TRBV18 and J usage is TRBJ2-5; D might be TRBD1 (5 bases). The CDR3 sequence is 14 residues long. The germline V and J ends were trimmed by 1 base and 4 bases, with 10 bases remaining between them. Per germline, CDR1 KGHSH and CDR2 LQKENI. CDR3: CASSPLRGIETQYF. CDR3 DNA: TGTGCCAGCTCACCACTAAGGGGAATAGAGACCCAGTACTTC. The variable domain in full, completed from reference TRBV18 and TRBJ2-5, reads NAGVMQNPRHLVRRRGQEARLRCSPMKGHSHVYWYRQLPEEGLKFMVYLQKENIIDESGMPKERFSAEFPKEGPSILRIQQVVRGDSAAYFCASSPLRGIETQYFGPGTRLLVL.

This rearrangement joins TRBV28 to TRBJ2-5; the D gene could be TRBD1 or TRBD2 (5 bases each). This CDR3 comprises 11 residues. The germline CDR1 and CDR2 sequences are MDHEN and SYDVKM. V was cut by 2 bases and J by 10 bases, with 8 bases left in between. CDR3 residues: CASSLRGVQYF. In nucleotides, the CDR3 is TGTGCCAGCAGTTTAAGGGGAGTCCAGTACTTC.

This clonotype appeared a few times. V usage is TRBV20-1 and J usage is TRBJ2-5; 9 positions match TRBD1. This CDR3 has 18 amino acids. CDR1 and CDR2 (germline): DFQATT, SNEGSKA (reference sequence). V lost 2 bases, J lost 2 bases, and 15 bases stayed unmatched. CDR3 amino acids: CSARSYRGRSQTQETQYF. The CDR3 DNA is TGCAGTGCTAGATCTTACAGGGGGCGGTCGCAGACGCAAGAGACCCAGTACTTC.

The chain combines TRBV7-8 with TRBJ2-7; weak D call: TRBD1 (5 bases). This CDR3 contains 15 residues. Germline-derived CDR1 and CDR2 are SGHVS and FQNEAQ. The V end lost 4 bases, the J end lost 2 bases, and 15 bases lay between the germline ends. The CDR3 DNA sequence: TGTGCCAGCAGCTCACCGACAGTTTTGGCCTACGAGCAGTACTTC. Amino acids: CASSSPTVLAYEQYF.